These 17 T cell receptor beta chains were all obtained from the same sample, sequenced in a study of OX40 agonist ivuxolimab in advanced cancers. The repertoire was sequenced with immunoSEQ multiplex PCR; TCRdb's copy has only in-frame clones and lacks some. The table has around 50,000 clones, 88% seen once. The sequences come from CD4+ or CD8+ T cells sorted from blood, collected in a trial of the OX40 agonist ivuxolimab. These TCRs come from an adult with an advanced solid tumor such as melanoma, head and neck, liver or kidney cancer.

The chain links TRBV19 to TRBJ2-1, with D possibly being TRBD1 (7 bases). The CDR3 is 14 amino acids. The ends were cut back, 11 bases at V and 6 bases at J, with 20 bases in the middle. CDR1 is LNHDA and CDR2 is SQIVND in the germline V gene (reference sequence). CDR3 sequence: CASGEGQRFNEQFF. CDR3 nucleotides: TGTGCCTCGGGAGAGGGACAGAGGTTCAATGAGCAGTTCTTC.

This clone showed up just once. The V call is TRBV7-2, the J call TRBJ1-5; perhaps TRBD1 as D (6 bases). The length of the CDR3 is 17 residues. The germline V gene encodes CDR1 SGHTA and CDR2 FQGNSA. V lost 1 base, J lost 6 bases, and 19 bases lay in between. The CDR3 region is CASSLDRGAGGGQPQHF. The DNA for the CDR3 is TGTGCCAGCAGCTTAGACCGGGGAGCCGGGGGCGGTCAGCCCCAGCATTTT.

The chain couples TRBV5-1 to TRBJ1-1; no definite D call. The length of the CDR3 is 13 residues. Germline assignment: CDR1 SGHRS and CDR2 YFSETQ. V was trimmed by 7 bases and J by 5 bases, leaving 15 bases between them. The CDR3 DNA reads TGCGCCAGCTCAACCGAAACGAGGACTGAAGCTTTCTTT. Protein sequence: CASSTETRTEAFF. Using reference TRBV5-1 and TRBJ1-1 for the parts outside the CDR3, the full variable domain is KAGVTQTPRYLIKTRGQQVTLSCSPISGHRSVSWYQQTPGQGLQFLFEYFSETQRNKGNFPGRFSGRQFSNSRSEMNVSTLELGDSALYLCASSTETRTEAFFGQGTRLTVV.

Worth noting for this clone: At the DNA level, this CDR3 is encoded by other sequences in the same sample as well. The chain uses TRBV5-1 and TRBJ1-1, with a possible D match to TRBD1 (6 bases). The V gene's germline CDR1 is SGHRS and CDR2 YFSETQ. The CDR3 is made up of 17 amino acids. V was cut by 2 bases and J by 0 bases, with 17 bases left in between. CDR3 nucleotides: TGCGCCAGCAGCTTCAGCGGGGGGCGATCTATGAACACTGAAGCTTTCTTT. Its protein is CASSFSGGRSMNTEAFF.

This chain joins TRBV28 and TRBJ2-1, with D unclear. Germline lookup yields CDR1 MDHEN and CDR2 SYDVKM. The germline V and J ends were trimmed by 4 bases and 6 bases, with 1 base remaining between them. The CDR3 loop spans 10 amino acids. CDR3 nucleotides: TGTGCCAGCAGTTCCAATGAGCAGTTCTTC. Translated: CASSSNEQFF.

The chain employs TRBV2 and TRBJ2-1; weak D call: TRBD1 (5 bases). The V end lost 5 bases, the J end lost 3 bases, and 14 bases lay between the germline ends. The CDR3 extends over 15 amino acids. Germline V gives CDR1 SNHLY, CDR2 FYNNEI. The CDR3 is CASSPTVSVYNEQFF. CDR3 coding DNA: TGTGCCAGCAGTCCGACAGTAAGTGTCTACAATGAGCAGTTCTTC.

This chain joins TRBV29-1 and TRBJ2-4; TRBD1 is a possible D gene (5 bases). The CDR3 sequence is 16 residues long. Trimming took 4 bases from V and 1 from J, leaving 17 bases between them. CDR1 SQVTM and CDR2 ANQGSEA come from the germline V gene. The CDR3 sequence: CSVGGLSGVAKNIQYF. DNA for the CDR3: TGCAGCGTTGGGGGCCTATCGGGTGTTGCCAAAAACATTCAGTACTTC. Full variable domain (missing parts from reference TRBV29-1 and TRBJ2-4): SAVISQKPSRDICQRGTSLTIQCQVDSQVTMMFWYRQQPGQSLTLIATANQGSEATYESGFVIDKFPISRPNLTFSTLTVSNMSPEDSSIYLCSVGGLSGVAKNIQYFGAGTRLSVL.

The CDR3 sequence: CASSRAGAGTYNEQFF. CDR3 DNA: TGTGCCAGCAGTCGGGCGGGGGCAGGGACCTACAATGAGCAGTTCTTC. The chain carries TRBV11-1 and TRBJ2-1; D possibly corresponds to TRBD2 (7 bases). Germline V gene sequence: CDR1 SGHAT, CDR2 FQDESV (reference sequence). The CDR3 length is 16 residues. Trimming shortened V by 6 bases and J by 2 bases, and 17 bases separated the two germline ends.

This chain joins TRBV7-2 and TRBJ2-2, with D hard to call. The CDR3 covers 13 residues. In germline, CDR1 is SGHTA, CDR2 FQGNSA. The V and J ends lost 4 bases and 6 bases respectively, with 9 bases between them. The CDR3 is CASSSLLSGELFF. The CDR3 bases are TGTGCCAGCAGCTCCCTTTTGTCCGGGGAGCTGTTTTTT.

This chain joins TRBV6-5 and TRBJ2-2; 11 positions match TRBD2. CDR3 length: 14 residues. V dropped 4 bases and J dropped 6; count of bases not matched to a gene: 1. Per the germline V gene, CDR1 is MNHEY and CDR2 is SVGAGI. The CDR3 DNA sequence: TGTGCCAGCAGTTCGGGACTAGCGGCCGGGGAGCTGTTTTTT. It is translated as CASSSGLAAGELFF.

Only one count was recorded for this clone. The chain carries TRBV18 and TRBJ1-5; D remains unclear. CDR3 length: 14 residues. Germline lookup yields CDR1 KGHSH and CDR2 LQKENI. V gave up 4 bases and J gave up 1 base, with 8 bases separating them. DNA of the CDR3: TGTGCCAGCTCACTTGACGGGAGCAATCAGCCCCAGCATTTT. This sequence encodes CASSLDGSNQPQHF.

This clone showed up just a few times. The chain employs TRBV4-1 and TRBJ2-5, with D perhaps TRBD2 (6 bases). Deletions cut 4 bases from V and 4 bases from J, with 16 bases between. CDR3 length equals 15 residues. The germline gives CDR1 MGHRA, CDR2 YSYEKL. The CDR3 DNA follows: TGCGCCAGCAGCCCATCAAGGAGGGGTCCAGAGACCCAGTACTTC. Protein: CASSPSRRGPETQYF.

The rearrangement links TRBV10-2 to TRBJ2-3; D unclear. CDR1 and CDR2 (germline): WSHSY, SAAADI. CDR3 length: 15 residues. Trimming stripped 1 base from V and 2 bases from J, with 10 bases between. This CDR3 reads CASSEWSIITDTQYF. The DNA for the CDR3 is TGCGCCAGCAGTGAGTGGTCGATTATCACAGATACGCAGTATTTT.

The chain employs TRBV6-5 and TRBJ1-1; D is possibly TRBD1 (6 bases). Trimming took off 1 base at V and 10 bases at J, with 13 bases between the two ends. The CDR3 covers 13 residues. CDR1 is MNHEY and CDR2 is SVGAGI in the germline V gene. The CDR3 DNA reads TGTGCCAGCAGTTACTATCCGGGGGCCGGAGCTTTCTTT. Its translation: CASSYYPGAGAFF.

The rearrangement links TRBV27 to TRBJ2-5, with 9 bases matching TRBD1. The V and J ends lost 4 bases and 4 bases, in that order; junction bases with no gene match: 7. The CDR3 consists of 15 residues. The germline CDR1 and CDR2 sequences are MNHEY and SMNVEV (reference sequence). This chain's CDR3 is CASSSGQGYGETQYF. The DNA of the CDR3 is TGTGCCAGCAGTTCGGGACAGGGATACGGAGAGACCCAGTACTTC.

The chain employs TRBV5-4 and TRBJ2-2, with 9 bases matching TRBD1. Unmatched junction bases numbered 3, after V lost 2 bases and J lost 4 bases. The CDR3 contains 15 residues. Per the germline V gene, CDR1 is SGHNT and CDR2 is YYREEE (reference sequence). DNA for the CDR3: TGTGCCAGCAGCTTACAGGGGGCGTCCACCGGGGAGCTGTTTTTT. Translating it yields CASSLQGASTGELFF.

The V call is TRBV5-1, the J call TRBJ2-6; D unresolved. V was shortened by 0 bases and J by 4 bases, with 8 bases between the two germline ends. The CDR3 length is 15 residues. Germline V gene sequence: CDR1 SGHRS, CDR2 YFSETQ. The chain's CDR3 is CASSLDGSGANVLTF. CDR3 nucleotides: TGCGCCAGCAGCTTGGACGGGTCAGGGGCCAACGTCCTGACTTTC.